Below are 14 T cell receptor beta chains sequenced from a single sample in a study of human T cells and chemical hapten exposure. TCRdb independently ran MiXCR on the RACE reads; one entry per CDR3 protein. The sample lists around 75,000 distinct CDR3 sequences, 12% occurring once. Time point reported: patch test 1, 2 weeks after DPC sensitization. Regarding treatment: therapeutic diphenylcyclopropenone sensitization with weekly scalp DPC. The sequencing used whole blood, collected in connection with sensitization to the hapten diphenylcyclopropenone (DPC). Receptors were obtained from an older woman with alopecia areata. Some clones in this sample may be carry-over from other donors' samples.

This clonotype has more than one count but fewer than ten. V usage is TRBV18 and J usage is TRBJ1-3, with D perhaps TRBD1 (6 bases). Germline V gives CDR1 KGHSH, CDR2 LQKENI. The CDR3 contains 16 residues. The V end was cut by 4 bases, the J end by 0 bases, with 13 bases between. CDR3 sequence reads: CASSQDSRFSGNTIYF. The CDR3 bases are TGTGCCAGCTCACAGGACAGCCGCTTCTCTGGAAACACCATATATTTT.

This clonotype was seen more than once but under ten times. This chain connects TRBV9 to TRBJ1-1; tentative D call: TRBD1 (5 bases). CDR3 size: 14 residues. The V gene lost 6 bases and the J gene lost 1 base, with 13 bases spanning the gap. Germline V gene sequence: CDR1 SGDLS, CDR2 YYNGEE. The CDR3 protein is CASKPAGQNTEAFF. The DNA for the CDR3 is TGTGCCAGCAAACCGGCCGGACAGAACACTGAAGCTTTCTTT. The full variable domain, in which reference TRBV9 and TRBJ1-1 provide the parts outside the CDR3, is DSGVTQTPKHLITATGQRVTLRCSPRSGDLSVYWYQQSLDQGLQFLIQYYNGEERAKGNILERFSAQQFPDLHSELNLSSLELGDSALYFCASKPAGQNTEAFFGQGTRLTVV.

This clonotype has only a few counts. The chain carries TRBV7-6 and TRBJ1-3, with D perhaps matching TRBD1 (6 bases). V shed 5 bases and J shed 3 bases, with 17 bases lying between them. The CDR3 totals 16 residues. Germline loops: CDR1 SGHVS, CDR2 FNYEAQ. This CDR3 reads CASSVRLGRGGNTIYF. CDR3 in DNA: TGTGCCAGCAGCGTCCGACTGGGCAGGGGTGGAAACACCATATATTTT. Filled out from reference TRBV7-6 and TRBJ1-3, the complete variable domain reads GAGVSQSPRYKVTKRGQDVALRCDPISGHVSLYWYRQALGQGPEFLTYFNYEAQQDKSGLPNDRFSAERPEGSISTLTIQRTEQRDSAMYRCASSVRLGRGGNTIYFGEGSWLTVV.

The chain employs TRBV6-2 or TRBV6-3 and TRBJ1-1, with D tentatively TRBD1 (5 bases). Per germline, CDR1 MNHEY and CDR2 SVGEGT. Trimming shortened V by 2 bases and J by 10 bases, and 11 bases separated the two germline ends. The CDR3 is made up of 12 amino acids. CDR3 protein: CASSYQDKRAFF. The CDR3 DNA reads TGTGCCAGCAGTTACCAGGACAAGCGAGCTTTCTTT.

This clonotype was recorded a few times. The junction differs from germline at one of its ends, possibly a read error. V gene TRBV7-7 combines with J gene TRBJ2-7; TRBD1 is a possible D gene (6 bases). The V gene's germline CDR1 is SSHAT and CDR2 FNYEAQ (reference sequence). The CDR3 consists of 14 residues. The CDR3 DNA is TGTGCTAGCAGCAGGGCGACAGGATTGTACGAGCAGTACTTC. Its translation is CASSRATGLYEQYF.

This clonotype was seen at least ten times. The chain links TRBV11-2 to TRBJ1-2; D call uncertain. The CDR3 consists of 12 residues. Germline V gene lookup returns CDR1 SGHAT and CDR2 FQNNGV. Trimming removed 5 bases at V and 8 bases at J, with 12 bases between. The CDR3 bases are TGTGCCAGCAGCGCGAGAGGTAACGGCTACACCTTC. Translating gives CASSARGNGYTF. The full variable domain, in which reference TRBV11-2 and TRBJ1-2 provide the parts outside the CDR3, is EAGVAQSPRYKIIEKRQSVAFWCNPISGHATLYWYQQILGQGPKLLIQFQNNGVVDDSQLPKDRFSAERLKGVDSTLKIQPAKLEDSAVYLCASSARGNGYTFGSGTRLTVV.

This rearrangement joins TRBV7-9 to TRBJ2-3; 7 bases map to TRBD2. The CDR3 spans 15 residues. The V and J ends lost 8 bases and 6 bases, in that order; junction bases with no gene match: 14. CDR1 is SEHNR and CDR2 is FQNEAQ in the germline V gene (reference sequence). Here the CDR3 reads CASAARGDGWDTQYF. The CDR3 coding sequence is TGTGCCAGCGCCGCCCGGGGGGATGGATGGGATACGCAGTATTTT. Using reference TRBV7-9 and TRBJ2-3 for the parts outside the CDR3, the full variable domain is DTGVSQNPRHKITKRGQNVTFRCDPISEHNRLYWYRQTLGQGPEFLTYFQNEAQLEKSRLLSDRFSAERPKGSFSTLEIQRTEQGDSAMYLCASAARGDGWDTQYFGPGTRLTVL.

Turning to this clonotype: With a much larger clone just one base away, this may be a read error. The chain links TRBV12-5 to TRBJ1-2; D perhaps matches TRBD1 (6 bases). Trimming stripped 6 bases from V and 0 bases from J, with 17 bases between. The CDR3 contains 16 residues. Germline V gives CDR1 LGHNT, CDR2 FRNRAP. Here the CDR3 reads CASGPRGQSSNYGYTF. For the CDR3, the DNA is TGTGCTAGTGGCCCGCGAGGACAGTCGTCTAACTATGGCTACACCTTC.

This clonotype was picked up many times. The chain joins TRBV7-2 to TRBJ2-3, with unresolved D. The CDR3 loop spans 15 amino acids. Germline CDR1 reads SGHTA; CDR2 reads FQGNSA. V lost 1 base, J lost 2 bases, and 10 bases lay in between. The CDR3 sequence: CASSLEVAYTDTQYF. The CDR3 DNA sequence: TGTGCCAGCAGCTTAGAAGTGGCGTACACAGATACGCAGTATTTT.

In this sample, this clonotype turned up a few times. The CDR3 coding sequence is TGTGCCAGCAGTGTAACAGGGGACGACACTGAAGCTTTCTTT. This sequence encodes CASSVTGDDTEAFF. The chain recombines TRBV6-1 with TRBJ1-1, with TRBD1 identical over 7 bases. CDR3 size: 14 residues. Germline CDR1 reads MNHNS; CDR2 reads SASEGT. V lost 4 bases and J lost 3; bases outside the gene matches: 5.

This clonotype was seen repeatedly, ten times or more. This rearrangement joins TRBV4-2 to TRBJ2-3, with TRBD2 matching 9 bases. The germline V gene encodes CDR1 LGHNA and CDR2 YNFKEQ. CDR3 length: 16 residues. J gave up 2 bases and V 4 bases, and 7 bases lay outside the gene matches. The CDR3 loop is CASSPYRTSATDTQYF. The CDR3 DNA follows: TGTGCCAGCAGCCCTTATCGGACTAGCGCCACAGATACGCAGTATTTT.

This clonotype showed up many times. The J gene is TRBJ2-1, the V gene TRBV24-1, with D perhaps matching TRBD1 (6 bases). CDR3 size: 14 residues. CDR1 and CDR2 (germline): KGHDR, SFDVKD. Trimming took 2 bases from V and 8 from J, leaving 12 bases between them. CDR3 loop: CATSDYARGDEQFF. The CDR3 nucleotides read TGTGCCACCAGTGATTATGCCAGGGGCGATGAGCAGTTCTTC.

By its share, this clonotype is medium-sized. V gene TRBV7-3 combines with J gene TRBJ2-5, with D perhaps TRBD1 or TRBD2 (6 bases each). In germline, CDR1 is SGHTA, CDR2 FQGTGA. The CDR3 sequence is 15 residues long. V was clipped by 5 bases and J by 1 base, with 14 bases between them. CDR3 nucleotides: TGTGCCAGCAGCCCCCTAGGGGGGCTCCAAGAGACCCAGTACTTC. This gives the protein CASSPLGGLQETQYF.

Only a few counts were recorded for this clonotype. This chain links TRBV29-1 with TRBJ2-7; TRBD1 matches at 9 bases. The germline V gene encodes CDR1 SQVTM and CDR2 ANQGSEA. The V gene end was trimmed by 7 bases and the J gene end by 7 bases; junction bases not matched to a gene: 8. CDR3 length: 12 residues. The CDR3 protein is CSAVGQGEEQYF. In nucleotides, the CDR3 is TGCAGCGCTGTGGGACAGGGAGAAGAGCAGTACTTC.